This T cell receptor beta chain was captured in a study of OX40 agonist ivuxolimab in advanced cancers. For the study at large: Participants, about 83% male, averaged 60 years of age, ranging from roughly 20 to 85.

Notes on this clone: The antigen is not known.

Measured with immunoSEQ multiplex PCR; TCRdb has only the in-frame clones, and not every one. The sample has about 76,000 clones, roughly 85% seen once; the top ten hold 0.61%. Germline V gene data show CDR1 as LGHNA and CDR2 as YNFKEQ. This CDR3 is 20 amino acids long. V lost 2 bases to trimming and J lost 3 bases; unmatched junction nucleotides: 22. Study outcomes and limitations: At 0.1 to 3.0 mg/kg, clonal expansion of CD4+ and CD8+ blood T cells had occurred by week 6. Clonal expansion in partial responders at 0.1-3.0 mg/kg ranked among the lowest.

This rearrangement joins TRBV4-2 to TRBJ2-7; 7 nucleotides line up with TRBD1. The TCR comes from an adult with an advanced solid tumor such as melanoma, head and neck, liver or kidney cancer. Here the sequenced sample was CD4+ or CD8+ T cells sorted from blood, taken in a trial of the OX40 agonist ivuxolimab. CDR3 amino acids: CASSQLEVLGQRFSGYEQYF. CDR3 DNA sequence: TGTGCCAGCAGCCAATTGGAAGTCTTGGGACAGAGGTTTTCAGGCTACGAGCAGTACTTC.